This T cell receptor (beta chain) was sequenced during a study of blood T cell repertoires in COVID-19. Across the whole study: Samples came from the United States, Italy and Spain, spanning acute and convalescent COVID-19. T cells, B-cell-depleted T cells, or PBMCs supplied cDNA or gDNA.

Per the authors' pipeline: The authors estimated nucleated cell counts from reference gene primer amplification. The repertoire was sequenced with immunoSEQ multiplex PCR; TCRdb's copy has only in-frame clones and lacks some. The V and J calls and the clone size are those of that table, but D and trimming were determined from the DNA. The repertoire holds just over 90,000 clones, with approximately 86% as singletons. This CDR3 has 14 residues. Germline CDR1 LGHNA, CDR2 YNFKEQ. V was trimmed by 3 bases and J by 3 bases, leaving 11 bases between them. The sequence was collected from a woman of 80 years or more with acute or convalescent COVID-19. The chain is built from TRBV4-2 and TRBJ1-1, with D unclear. The specimen was peripheral blood. Written as DNA, the CDR3 is TGTGCCAGCAGCCAGCCCGGGTTGCACACTGAAGCTTTCTTT. It specifies CASSQPGLHTEAFF.